This is a list of T cell receptor beta chains from one sample in a study of cytomegalovirus exposure and HLA in healthy donors. Some clones are missing from TCRdb's copy, which holds only in-frame ones; the method was immunoSEQ multiplex PCR. The data show over 90,000 clones, roughly three quarters seen once. Material: PBMCs. These receptors were taken from a male donor in good health and CMV-seropositive. Each CDR3 is given with its conserved first and last residue. D genes are given only for firm matches. Some rows have no size entry. The others give once, few or many, or a class for an expanded clone.

j_call d_call v_call cdr3_length clone_size cdr3_aa cdr3_nt
TRBJ2-7 TRBD1 TRBV29-1 14 - CSGNSGTGPYEQYF TGCAGCGGGAATTCCGGGACAGGACCCTACGAGCAGTACTTC
TRBJ1-5 TRBD1 TRBV5-1 18 few CASSSYQSPDRGDQPQHF TGCGCCAGCAGCTCCTACCAAAGTCCCGACAGGGGCGATCAGCCCCAGCATTTT
TRBJ2-7 TRBD2 TRBV7-6 16 - CASSLGLAGSSYEQYF TGTGCCAGCAGCTTAGGACTAGCGGGCAGCTCCTACGAGCAGTACTTC
TRBJ1-4 - TRBV2 12 - CASKKEDEKLFF TGTGCCAGCAAGAAAGAGGATGAAAAACTGTTTTTT
TRBJ2-1 - TRBV19 15 - CASSVDRDFYNEQFF TGTGCCAGTAGTGTCGACCGGGACTTCTACAATGAGCAGTTCTTC
TRBJ2-7 TRBD1 TRBV7-9 14 - CSSSPGTGTYEQYF TGTTCCAGCAGCCCCGGGACAGGGACCTACGAGCAGTACTTC
TRBJ2-7 - TRBV12-5 14 - CASARPERSYEQYF TGTGCTAGTGCTCGTCCCGAGCGCTCCTACGAGCAGTACTTC
TRBJ2-5 TRBD2 TRBV5-6 15 - CASSLGLAGAETQYF TGTGCCAGCAGCTTGGGACTAGCGGGAGCCGAGACCCAGTACTTC
TRBJ2-3 TRBD2 TRBV11-2 17 few CASSPRTSGRATDTQYF TGTGCCAGCAGCCCTCGGACTAGCGGGAGGGCCACAGATACGCAGTATTTT
TRBJ1-1 TRBD1 TRBV14 18 few CASSRVDYRGLGDTEAFF TGTGCCAGCAGCCGGGTCGATTACAGGGGGCTTGGGGACACTGAAGCTTTCTTT
TRBJ2-1 TRBD2 TRBV5-1 17 - CASTLKRERISYNEQFF TGCGCCAGCACCCTAAAGCGGGAGCGAATCTCCTACAATGAGCAGTTCTTC
TRBJ1-1 TRBD1 TRBV6-1 13 few CASSEGTGLKAFF TGTGCCAGCAGTGAAGGGACAGGTCTCAAAGCTTTCTTT
TRBJ1-1 - TRBV6-5 11 once CASSRQGQAFF TGTGCCAGCAGTCGCCAGGGGCAGGCTTTCTTT
TRBJ2-3 TRBD2 TRBV7-6 18 - CASSHLAGGPGGTDTQYF TGTGCCAGCAGCCACCTAGCGGGGGGGCCAGGGGGCACAGATACGCAGTATTTT
TRBJ2-2 - TRBV6-1 15 - CASEGTAPNTGELFF TGTGCCAGCGAAGGAACAGCACCGAACACCGGGGAGCTGTTTTTT
TRBJ1-1 - TRBV6-5 13 - CASSSMRLTEAFF TGTGCCAGCAGTTCCATGAGGCTTACTGAAGCTTTCTTT
TRBJ2-3 - TRBV6-1 14 - CASLRGGYTDTQYF TGTGCCAGTTTAAGGGGGGGATACACAGATACGCAGTATTTT
TRBJ2-3 - TRBV4-3 14 few CASSPGAGTDTQYF TGCGCCAGCAGCCCCGGTGCTGGCACAGATACGCAGTATTTT
TRBJ1-2 - TRBV14 13 - CASSQIRETGYTF TGTGCCAGCAGCCAAATCCGGGAGACTGGCTACACCTTC
TRBJ2-1 - TRBV7-7 14 - CASSLGGTYNEQFF TGTGCCAGCAGCTTAGGCGGGACCTACAATGAGCAGTTCTTC
TRBJ2-6 TRBD2 TRBV7-3 14 - CASKRGAGANVLTF TGTGCCAGCAAACGGGGGGCTGGGGCCAACGTCCTGACTTTC
TRBJ2-7 TRBD1 TRBV7-2 14 - CASSWGTASYEQYF TGTGCCAGCAGCTGGGGGACAGCTTCCTACGAGCAGTACTTC
TRBJ2-3 TRBD1 TRBV7-9 19 few CASSAIRTLTGGREDTQYF TGTGCCAGCAGCGCTATCCGGACCCTTACAGGGGGCAGGGAAGATACGCAGTATTTT
TRBJ2-1 - TRBV20-1 11 few CSATLPSVQFF TGCAGTGCCACACTCCCTAGCGTGCAGTTCTTC
TRBJ2-7 TRBD2 TRBV4-2 14 - CASRSSGRSYEQYF TGTGCCAGCAGAAGTAGCGGGAGGTCCTACGAGCAGTACTTC
TRBJ2-2 TRBD1 TRBV6-6 16 once CASSSGQGRSTGELFF TGTGCCAGCAGCTCCGGACAGGGAAGGTCCACCGGGGAGCTGTTTTTT
TRBJ1-1 - TRBV28 14 - CASSFAPVNTEAFF TGTGCCAGCAGTTTCGCCCCGGTTAACACTGAAGCTTTCTTT
TRBJ2-7 - TRBV19 15 - CASSILRSGSYEQYF TGTGCCAGTAGTATTCTGAGGTCTGGCTCCTACGAGCAGTACTTC
TRBJ1-4 - TRBV28 16 once CASSSSGGSVKEKLFF TGTGCCAGCAGTTCATCGGGGGGGTCGGTGAAGGAAAAACTGTTTTTT
TRBJ2-5 TRBD2 TRBV9 15 - CASSGWGGPQETQYF TGTGCCAGCAGCGGTTGGGGGGGTCCCCAAGAGACCCAGTACTTC
TRBJ2-1 TRBD1 TRBV10-3 14 once CAISAGQGAGEQFF TGTGCCATCAGTGCAGGACAGGGGGCTGGGGAGCAGTTCTTC
TRBJ2-3 TRBD2 TRBV9 16 once CASSVDSGRLTDTQYF TGTGCCAGCAGCGTAGATAGCGGGAGACTCACAGATACGCAGTATTTT
TRBJ1-6 - TRBV30 13 few CAWAPGENSPLHF TGTGCCTGGGCCCCCGGGGAGAATTCACCCCTCCACTTT
TRBJ1-5 - TRBV9 17 - CASSAPFLTRAGQPQHF TGTGCCAGCAGCGCCCCATTCCTTACGAGGGCAGGACAGCCCCAGCATTTT
TRBJ1-2 TRBD1 TRBV4-2 14 - CASSQEGQYYGYTF TGTGCCAGCAGCCAAGAGGGACAGTACTATGGCTACACCTTC
TRBJ2-1 TRBD2 TRBV9 14 - CASSVAPGGRSLFF TGTGCCAGCAGCGTCGCTCCCGGGGGGAGATCGTTGTTCTTC
TRBJ1-1 - TRBV9 16 - CASSPRGGRDNTEAFF TGTGCCAGCAGCCCTAGGGGGGGTAGGGATAACACTGAAGCTTTCTTT
TRBJ2-7 - TRBV11-2 16 - CASSLSPSLQVDEQYF TGTGCCAGCAGCTTATCCCCCTCATTACAGGTGGACGAGCAGTACTTC
TRBJ2-7 - TRBV11-1 14 few CASSLLEGFYEQYF TGTGCCAGCAGCTTATTGGAGGGGTTCTACGAGCAGTACTTC
TRBJ2-1 - TRBV4-1 12 - CASSHGGNEQFF TGCGCCAGCAGCCACGGGGGCAATGAGCAGTTCTTC
TRBJ2-1 - TRBV19 15 once CASSIYLSPLNEQFF TGTGCCAGTAGTATTTACCTAAGCCCTCTCAATGAGCAGTTCTTC
TRBJ2-1 - TRBV28 14 - CASSTLGGANEQFF TGTGCCAGCAGCACCCTGGGGGGAGCAAATGAGCAGTTCTTC
TRBJ2-5 - TRBV7-2 13 - CASSLFGDETQYF TGTGCCAGCAGCTTATTCGGGGATGAGACCCAGTACTTC
TRBJ2-7 TRBD1 TRBV28 15 - CASSSPGTGDYEQYF TGTGCCAGCAGTTCCCCCGGGACAGGGGATTACGAGCAGTACTTC
TRBJ1-1 - TRBV23-1 14 - CARERGSLNTEAFF TGCGCCAGGGAGCGGGGGTCGCTCAACACTGAAGCTTTCTTT
TRBJ2-3 TRBD1 TRBV28 16 few CASSLGGRGLSDTQYF TGTGCCAGCAGTTTAGGCGGCAGGGGGCTTTCAGATACGCAGTATTTT
TRBJ2-3 - TRBV19 14 - CASNPQGRTDTQYF TGTGCCAGTAACCCACAGGGGAGGACAGATACGCAGTATTTT
TRBJ2-7 TRBD1 TRBV7-3 15 - CASSLDGQGSYEQYF TGTGCCAGCAGCCTAGATGGACAGGGCTCCTACGAGCAGTACTTC
TRBJ1-5 - TRBV5-1 13 - CASSFDSDQPQHF TGCGCCAGCAGCTTCGACAGTGATCAGCCCCAGCATTTT
TRBJ2-1 TRBD2 TRBV18 15 - CASSPNSGSGDEQFF TGTGCCAGCTCACCTAATAGCGGGAGTGGCGATGAGCAGTTCTTC